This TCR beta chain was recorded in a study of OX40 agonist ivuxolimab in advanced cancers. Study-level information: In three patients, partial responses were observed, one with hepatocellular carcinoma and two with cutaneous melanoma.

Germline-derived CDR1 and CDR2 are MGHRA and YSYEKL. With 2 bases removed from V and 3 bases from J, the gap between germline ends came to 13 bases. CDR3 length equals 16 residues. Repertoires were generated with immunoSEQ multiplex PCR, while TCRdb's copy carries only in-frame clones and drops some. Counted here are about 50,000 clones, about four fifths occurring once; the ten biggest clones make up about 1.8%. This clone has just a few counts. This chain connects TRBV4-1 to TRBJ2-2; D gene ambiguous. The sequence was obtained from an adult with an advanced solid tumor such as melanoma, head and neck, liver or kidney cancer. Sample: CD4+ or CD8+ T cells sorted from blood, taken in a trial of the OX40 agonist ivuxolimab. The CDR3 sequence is CASSQILKRDTGELFF. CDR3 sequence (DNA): TGCGCCAGCAGCCAAATCCTCAAACGGGACACCGGGGAGCTGTTTTTT.